These 12 T cell receptor beta chains were sequenced from one sample in a study of CD8 T cells in ankylosing spondylitis. TCRdb re-called the 5' RACE reads through MiXCR, storing one row per CDR3 protein. In the table there are about 44,000 distinct CDR3 sequences, approximately 10% of which are singletons. Sequences were obtained from blood, either unsorted or a sorted T cell fraction (not recorded which). All receptors come from a male donor with ankylosing spondylitis or in good health (not recorded which).

This clonotype was detected ten times or more. The chain combines TRBV20-1 with TRBJ1-2; 8 bases are a match to TRBD1. V was pared by 1 base and J by 8 bases, with 6 bases of the junction left unmatched. This CDR3 is 13 amino acids long. Germline lookup yields CDR1 DFQATT and CDR2 SNEGSKA (reference sequence). The CDR3 here is CSARVDRARGYTF. Written as DNA, the CDR3 is TGCAGTGCTAGAGTGGACAGGGCGCGGGGCTACACCTTC.

Only a few counts were recorded for this clonotype. V and J are TRBV13 and TRBJ2-3; 7 bases match TRBD1. J gave up 0 bases and V 5 bases, and 5 bases lay outside the gene matches. The germline CDR1 and CDR2 sequences are PRHDT and FYEKMQ (reference sequence). The CDR3 is 15 residues long. CDR3 DNA sequence: TGTGCCAGCAGCAGTCGGGACAGAAGCACAGATACGCAGTATTTT. Its protein product is CASSSRDRSTDTQYF.

The V and J genes are TRBV5-1 and TRBJ1-6; D perhaps matches TRBD1 (5 bases). Germline assignment: CDR1 SGHRS and CDR2 YFSETQ. V dropped 6 bases and J dropped 3 bases, with 13 bases sitting between them. The CDR3 covers 15 residues. CDR3 sequence: CASMIDSNYNSPLHF. DNA of the CDR3: TGCGCCAGCATGATAGACAGCAACTATAATTCACCCCTCCACTTT.

At least ten counts were recorded for this clonotype. The CDR3 protein is CASSALGGPTYEQYF. Written as DNA, the CDR3 is TGTGCCAGCAGTGCCCTAGGGGGGCCAACCTACGAGCAGTACTTC. The rearrangement links TRBV28 to TRBJ2-7; D is perhaps TRBD1 or TRBD2 (6 bases each). Germline CDR1 reads MDHEN; CDR2 reads SYDVKM. Deletions cut 5 bases from V and 2 bases from J, with 16 bases between. This CDR3 spans 15 amino acids.

This clonotype was detected many times. The rearrangement uses TRBV4-2 and TRBJ2-5, with TRBD2 as a possible D gene (5 bases). The CDR3 is 18 residues long. V was cut by 0 bases and J by 5 bases, with 22 bases left in between. Germline V lookup: CDR1 LGHNA, CDR2 YNFKEQ. The CDR3: CASSQEKGWGDTKETQYF. The DNA of the CDR3 is TGTGCCAGCAGCCAAGAAAAAGGGTGGGGAGACACCAAGGAGACCCAGTACTTC.

This clonotype was counted a few times. This chain links TRBV6-2 or TRBV6-3 with TRBJ2-1; TRBD2 matches 15 bases. The CDR3 contains 20 residues. Germline values: CDR1 MNHEY, CDR2 SVGEGT. V lost 0 bases and J lost 4; bases outside the gene matches: 10. The CDR3 protein is CASSYSRLRTSGGGYNEQFF. CDR3 sequence (DNA): TGTGCCAGCAGTTACTCGCGACTTCGGACTAGCGGGGGGGGGTACAATGAGCAGTTCTTC.

This clonotype is medium-sized within its sample. The chain joins TRBV24-1 to TRBJ2-3, with D uncertain. The CDR3 is 13 amino acids. V lost 2 bases and J 5 bases, leaving 7 bases between the germline ends. CDR1 and CDR2 from the germline V gene are KGHDR and SFDVKD. In nucleotides, the CDR3 is TGTGCCACCAGTGATTACTTAGAAGATACGCAGTATTTT. Its translation: CATSDYLEDTQYF.

This clonotype was picked up a small number of times. This chain joins TRBV7-2 and TRBJ2-7; possibly TRBD2 for D (6 bases). V gave up 4 bases and J gave up 0 bases, with 16 bases separating them. The CDR3 extends over 16 amino acids. CDR1 is SGHTA, CDR2 FQGNSA, per germline. The CDR3 DNA reads TGTGCCAGCAGCTCCGGGGGTGGGGGACCCTCCTACGAGCAGTACTTC. Its protein is CASSSGGGGPSYEQYF.

Many counts were recorded for this clonotype. The V call is TRBV29-1, the J call TRBJ1-1, with 8 bases that match TRBD1. The CDR3 spans 14 residues. Per germline, CDR1 SQVTM and CDR2 ANQGSEA. V lost 5 bases, J lost 1 base, and 6 bases stayed unmatched. CDR3 protein: CSVSTGTGNTEAFF. The CDR3 DNA is TGCAGCGTTTCAACCGGGACAGGGAACACTGAAGCTTTCTTT.

The J gene is TRBJ2-1, the V gene TRBV4-1; a possible D gene is TRBD1 (6 bases). Germline V gene data show CDR1 as MGHRA and CDR2 as YSYEKL. This CDR3 contains 18 residues. V was cut by 4 bases and J by 0 bases, with 19 bases left in between. In nucleotides, the CDR3 is TGCGCCAGCAGCCCCTCCCTGCGAGGGACATACTCCTACAATGAGCAGTTCTTC. Amino acids: CASSPSLRGTYSYNEQFF.

CDR3 region: CASSDWQNQRGSYEQYF. The CDR3 DNA is TGTGCCAGCAGTGATTGGCAGAATCAACGGGGCTCCTACGAGCAGTACTTC. The genes are TRBV2 and TRBJ2-7; a possible D gene is TRBD2 (5 bases). Trimming pared 3 bases from V and 0 bases from J, leaving 18 bases between. The CDR3 is 17 residues long. Germline lookup yields CDR1 SNHLY and CDR2 FYNNEI. Filled out from reference TRBV2 and TRBJ2-7, the complete variable domain reads EPEVTQTPSHQVTQMGQEVILRCVPISNHLYFYWYRQILGQKVEFLVSFYNNEISEKSEIFDDQFSVERPDGSNFTLKIRSTKLEDSAMYFCASSDWQNQRGSYEQYFGPGTRLTVT.

This clonotype was found many times. The chain is built from TRBV6-5 and TRBJ2-7; D is possibly TRBD1 (5 bases). Germline loops: CDR1 MNHEY, CDR2 SVGAGI. The CDR3 extends over 16 amino acids. V lost 3 bases and J lost 5, with 20 bases in between. The CDR3 spells CASSYGLGQGGDEQYF. The CDR3 nucleotides read TGTGCCAGCAGTTATGGGCTGGGCCAGGGCGGTGACGAGCAGTACTTC.